This paragraph covers one TCR beta chain sequence. The source of the sample is a study of OX40 agonist ivuxolimab in advanced cancers. Study as a whole: Participants averaged around 60 years of age (range roughly 23 to 90) and were around 85% male.

V lost 5 bases and J lost 4, with 6 bases in between. CDR3 length: 12 residues. The germline V gene encodes CDR1 SGHTA and CDR2 FQGNSA. Profiled with immunoSEQ multiplex PCR; TCRdb holds only in-frame clones, not every one. Among 35,000 to 50,000 clones listed, 85% to 90% were seen once. The source material was CD4+ or CD8+ T cells sorted from blood, sampled in a trial of the OX40 agonist ivuxolimab. The clonotype comes from an adult with an advanced solid tumor such as melanoma, head and neck, liver or kidney cancer. The chain couples TRBV7-2 to TRBJ1-5; D gene uncertain. The CDR3 region has the DNA TGTGCCAGCAGCCTCCCTAATCAGCCCCAGCATTTT. Its translation is CASSLPNQPQHF. The full variable domain, in which reference TRBV7-2 and TRBJ1-5 provide the parts outside the CDR3, is GAGVSQSPSNKVTEKGKDVELRCDPISGHTALYWYRQSLGQGLEFLIYFQGNSAPDKSGLPSDRFSAERTGGSVSTLTIQRTQQEDSAVYLCASSLPNQPQHFGDGTRLSIL.